A selection of T cell receptor beta chains follows, all from one sample in a study of CD8+CD57+ T cells in acquired aplastic anemia. In TCRdb, the reads were re-called with MiXCR into one record per CDR3 protein. The data show 100,000 to 150,000 distinct CDR3 sequences, with more than 40% seen just once and 2% to 3% held by the top ten. The source material was sorted CD4+, CD8+, or CD8+CD57+ T cells (not recorded which) from PBMCs. The receptors were gathered from a human donor in good health, serving as a control. Each CDR3 is given with its conserved first and last residue. D genes are given only for firm matches. For some rows the clone size is stated as once, few or many, or as a class when expanded; others skip it.

>NA|TRBV19|TRBJ1-2|NA
CASSIASGPNYGYTF
TGTGCCAGTAGTATAGCCTCAGGACCTAACTATGGCTACACCTTC
>NA|TRBV10-3|TRBJ2-7|TRBD2
CASTPTGGSEQYF
TGTGCCAGCACCCCTACGGGGGGTAGTGAGCAGTACTTC
>few|TRBV3-1|TRBJ1-2|NA
CASSQDRVSLGYTF
TGTGCCAGCAGCCAAGATAGGGTTTCTTTAGGCTACACCTTC
>few|TRBV30|TRBJ2-2|TRBD1
CAWRGTGSNTGELFF
TGTGCCTGGAGGGGGACAGGGTCGAATACCGGGGAGCTGTTTTTT
>many|TRBV7-8|TRBJ1-2|NA
CASSFSRGEYGYTF
TGTGCCAGCAGCTTCAGCAGGGGCGAGTATGGCTACACCTTC
>many|TRBV29-1|TRBJ2-1|TRBD2
CSVASGGAREQFF
TGCAGCGTTGCTAGCGGGGGGGCCAGGGAGCAGTTCTTC
>few|TRBV24-1|TRBJ1-1|NA
CATSASGTGSTEAFF
TGTGCCACCAGTGCGTCAGGGACGGGAAGCACTGAAGCTTTCTTT
>NA|TRBV11-1|TRBJ2-3|TRBD2
CASSLAPAGYTDTQYF
TGTGCCAGCAGCTTAGCGCCAGCGGGGTACACAGATACGCAGTATTTT
>NA|TRBV20-1|TRBJ1-2|NA
CSATTGLGDYTF
TGCAGTGCTACAACAGGGCTGGGCGACTACACCTTC
>many|TRBV5-6|TRBJ1-2|NA
CASSLRLTNYGYTF
TGTGCCAGCAGCTTACGTCTTACTAACTATGGCTACACCTTC
>once|TRBV4-3|TRBJ2-3|TRBD2
CASSPAGVYTDTQYF
TGCGCCAGCAGCCCAGCGGGGGTCTACACAGATACGCAGTATTTT
>NA|TRBV7-2|TRBJ1-1|NA
CASSFSTGGFEAFF
TGTGCCAGCAGCTTCAGTACAGGAGGCTTTGAAGCTTTCTTT
>NA|TRBV2|TRBJ2-1|TRBD2
CASRKLAGTKEQFF
TGTGCCAGCAGGAAACTAGCGGGGACCAAGGAGCAGTTCTTC
>many|TRBV20-1|TRBJ2-1|TRBD2
CSAPLRAGGSYNEQFF
TGCAGTGCTCCGTTACGGGCGGGGGGCTCCTACAATGAGCAGTTCTTC
>many|TRBV12-3/TRBV12-4|TRBJ2-5|NA
CASSLALKRETQYF
TGTGCCAGCAGTTTAGCGCTGAAGAGGGAGACCCAGTACTTC